Each of the 30 T cell receptor beta chains below was sequenced from the same sample in a study of cytomegalovirus exposure and HLA in healthy donors. Amplification used 60 Vbeta primers and 13 Jbeta primers. Data came from immunoSEQ multiplex PCR; TCRdb stores just in-frame clones and leaves some out. This table holds about 90,000 clones, roughly four fifths found once. The source material was PBMCs. The source is a man aged 25-40 years in good health and CMV-seronegative.

The chain uses TRBV27 and TRBJ1-5; D gene uncertain. The CDR3 contains 16 residues. CDR1 and CDR2 (germline): MNHEY, SMNVEV (reference sequence). The V end lost 6 bases, the J end lost 5 bases, and 20 bases lay between the germline ends. CDR3 sequence (DNA): TGTGCCAGCAGCCCTGGGTATAGCGTCTGGTATCAGCCCCAGCATTTT. It encodes CASSPGYSVWYQPQHF.

The CDR3 spells CASSRQGEETEAFF. The CDR3 DNA is TGCGCCAGCAGCAGACAGGGAGAAGAGACTGAAGCTTTCTTT. J is TRBJ1-1 and V is TRBV5-1; 7 bases are a match to TRBD1. The germline V gene has CDR1 SGHRS and CDR2 YFSETQ. The CDR3 is 14 residues long. Trimming cost V 4 bases and J 5 bases; bases outside gene matches: 8.

This clone was seen more than once but under ten times. The chain uses TRBV6-1 and TRBJ1-5; 10 nucleotides align to TRBD1. The CDR3 consists of 13 residues. The germline V gene encodes CDR1 MNHNS and CDR2 SASEGT. The V segment lost 3 bases and the J segment 9 bases; nucleotides outside the gene matches: 2. CDR3 in DNA: TGTGCCAGCAGTGACTGGACAGGGGGGCCCCAGCATTTT. Encoded protein: CASSDWTGGPQHF.

This chain connects TRBV5-4 to TRBJ1-1, with 8 bases lining up with TRBD1. Germline loops: CDR1 SGHNT, CDR2 YYREEE (reference sequence). The J segment lost 6 bases and the V segment lost 2 bases, leaving 3 bases of the junction unmatched. CDR3 length equals 13 residues. This chain's CDR3 is CASSLQGDPEAFF. Here the CDR3 DNA reads TGTGCCAGCAGCTTACAGGGGGACCCTGAAGCTTTCTTT.

V gene TRBV11-2 combines with J gene TRBJ1-4; 8 positions agree with TRBD1. The CDR3 is made up of 15 amino acids. Germline V gene data show CDR1 as SGHAT and CDR2 as FQNNGV. V lost 6 bases, J lost 10 bases, and 13 bases stayed unmatched. CDR3 bases: TGTGCCAGCAGTCACAGGGGGGTCTTTTTGGGAAAACTGTTTTTT. Translated: CASSHRGVFLGKLFF.

The J gene is TRBJ1-4, the V gene TRBV18; TRBD1 is a possible D gene (6 bases). The CDR3 consists of 13 residues. Germline lookup yields CDR1 KGHSH and CDR2 LQKENI. Trimming stripped 11 bases from V and 0 bases from J, with 10 bases between. The CDR3 loop reads CAGRGTTNEKLFF. The CDR3 bases are TGTGCCGGAAGGGGGACAACTAATGAAAAACTGTTTTTT.

The V and J genes are TRBV11-1 and TRBJ1-1; D is perhaps TRBD1 (5 bases). V shed 6 bases and J shed 0 bases, with 14 bases lying between them. Germline values: CDR1 SGHAT, CDR2 FQDESV (reference sequence). This CDR3 comprises 15 residues. In DNA, the CDR3 is TGTGCCAGCAGACTATGGGCAGGGTTGAACACTGAAGCTTTCTTT. Protein product: CASRLWAGLNTEAFF.

CDR3 loop: CASSQGPGAKSYNEQFF. CDR3 coding DNA: TGCGCCAGCAGCCAAGGGCCAGGCGCTAAATCCTACAATGAGCAGTTCTTC. The rearrangement joins TRBV4-3 to TRBJ2-1; the D is unclear. Germline lookup yields CDR1 LGHNA and CDR2 YSLEER. Deletions cut 1 base from V and 1 base from J, with 14 bases between. CDR3 length equals 17 residues.

The genes are TRBV6-6 and TRBJ1-2; D not resolved. The CDR3 loop spans 12 amino acids. V shed 6 bases and J shed 7 bases, with 12 bases lying between them. CDR1 is MNHNY and CDR2 is SVGAGI in the germline V gene (reference sequence). The CDR3 loop reads CASRNQRGGYTF. In nucleotides, the CDR3 is TGTGCCAGCAGGAACCAGCGCGGTGGCTACACCTTC.

This chain links TRBV5-4 with TRBJ1-6; tentative D call: TRBD1 (5 bases). Germline V lookup: CDR1 SGHNT, CDR2 YYREEE (reference sequence). V was shortened by 0 bases and J by 7 bases, with 11 bases between the two germline ends. This CDR3 has 15 residues. The CDR3 region is CASSLGGGGNSPLHF. The CDR3 bases are TGTGCCAGCAGCTTGGGCGGGGGTGGGAATTCACCCCTCCACTTT.

V is TRBV27 and J is TRBJ1-1; D not certain. V shed 1 base and J shed 1 base, with 7 bases lying between them. The CDR3 has 14 residues. The germline V gene has CDR1 MNHEY and CDR2 SMNVEV (reference sequence). The CDR3 DNA reads TGTGCCAGCAGTTTATTTTCAGGGAACACTGAAGCTTTCTTT. This translates into CASSLFSGNTEAFF.

The chain combines TRBV5-1 with TRBJ2-2; TRBD1 matches 7 bases. In germline, CDR1 is SGHRS, CDR2 YFSETQ. With V trimmed by 1 base and J by 4 bases, 16 bases remained unmatched. The CDR3 runs 19 residues. The CDR3 DNA reads TGCGCCAGCAGCTTGTCTGGGACAGTGATCAAGTGGGGCACCGGGGAGCTGTTTTTT. Protein product: CASSLSGTVIKWGTGELFF.

The chain employs TRBV6-5 and TRBJ2-4, with D perhaps TRBD1 (5 bases). CDR3 length: 14 amino acids. The germline V and J ends were trimmed by 4 bases and 5 bases, with 12 bases remaining between them. Germline V gene lookup returns CDR1 MNHEY and CDR2 SVGAGI. The CDR3 region has the DNA TGTGCCAGCAGTTTCGCAGGGCTTGAAAACATTCAGTACTTC. Its translation: CASSFAGLENIQYF.

A few counts support this clone. The chain joins TRBV5-6 to TRBJ2-7; 10 bases align to TRBD2. Trimming took 5 bases from V and 6 from J; bases not matched to a gene: 8. The germline V gene has CDR1 SGHDT and CDR2 YYEEEE. This CDR3 contains 14 residues. The CDR3 protein is CASSRAGGPIEQYV. CDR3 in DNA: TGTGCCAGCAGTAGAGCGGGAGGGCCTATCGAGCAGTACGTC.

This chain links TRBV7-3 with TRBJ2-2; no clear D. The CDR3 length is 15 residues. The V end was cut by 3 bases, the J end by 5 bases, with 13 bases between. The V gene's germline CDR1 is SGHTA and CDR2 FQGTGA. As DNA, the CDR3 is TGTGCCAGCAGCTTTCCCGGCGGTTTAACCGGGGAGCTGTTTTTT. Translated: CASSFPGGLTGELFF.

The gene calls are TRBV5-6 and TRBJ2-2, with 11 bases aligning to TRBD1. J lost 13 bases, V lost 5 bases, and 10 bases had no gene match. Germline V gene data show CDR1 as SGHDT and CDR2 as YYEEEE. This CDR3 region has 14 residues. The CDR3 protein is CASSFRTGGLGLFF. The CDR3 bases are TGTGCCAGCAGTTTTAGGACAGGGGGCCTGGGGCTGTTTTTT. The full variable domain, with the rest looked up from reference TRBV5-6 and TRBJ2-2, is DAGVTQSPTHLIKTRGQQVTLRCSPKSGHDTVSWYQQALGQGPQFIFQYYEEEERQRGNFPDRFSGHQFPNYSSELNVNALLLGDSALYLCASSFRTGGLGLFFGEGSRLTVL.

V usage is TRBV25-1 and J usage is TRBJ2-3; D gene unclear. Germline V lookup: CDR1 MGHDK, CDR2 SYGVNS. The CDR3 is 16 amino acids. Trimming left V 2 bases short and J 1 base short, with 13 bases between. CDR3 DNA sequence: TGTGCCAGCAGTGAACTAGAAAAAGAAGGCACAGATACGCAGTATTTT. This translates into CASSELEKEGTDTQYF. Filled out from reference TRBV25-1 and TRBJ2-3, the complete variable domain reads EADIYQTPRYLVIGTGKKITLECSQTMGHDKMYWYQQDPGMELHLIHYSYGVNSTEKGDLSSESTVSRIRTEHFPLTLESARPSHTSQYLCASSELEKEGTDTQYFGPGTRLTVL.

The V and J genes are TRBV11-3 and TRBJ1-2; the D gene is possibly TRBD1 (5 bases). CDR1 and CDR2 from the germline V gene are SGHNT and YENEEA. There are 14 residues in the CDR3. V was trimmed by 4 bases and J by 8 bases, leaving 17 bases between them. The CDR3 DNA is TGTGCCAGCAGCTCCGGACCACCGGGGGAAGGCTACACCTTC. It encodes CASSSGPPGEGYTF.

V usage is TRBV9 and J usage is TRBJ1-1; 7 nucleotides line up with TRBD1. The V segment lost 3 bases and the J segment 3 bases; nucleotides outside the gene matches: 8. In germline, CDR1 is SGDLS, CDR2 YYNGEE. The length of the CDR3 is 15 residues. CDR3 in amino acids: CASSERGQTDTEAFF. The CDR3 nucleotides are TGTGCCAGCAGCGAGAGGGGACAGACGGACACTGAAGCTTTCTTT.

The V and J genes are TRBV14 and TRBJ2-1, with 15 bases identical to TRBD2. V trimming: 1 base; J trimming: 7 bases; junction bases outside the gene matches: 5. The germline V gene encodes CDR1 SGHDN and CDR2 FVKESK. The CDR3 extends over 17 amino acids. CDR3 nucleotides: TGTGCCAGCAGCCAAGTCTGGGGGACTAGCGGGGGGAATGAGCAGTTCTTC. Encoded protein: CASSQVWGTSGGNEQFF.

The gene calls are TRBV18 and TRBJ1-2; the match to TRBD1 covers 7 bases. The CDR3 is 15 amino acids. The V gene end was trimmed by 6 bases and the J gene end by 4 bases; junction bases not matched to a gene: 11. Germline V gene lookup returns CDR1 KGHSH and CDR2 LQKENI. The CDR3 nucleotides read TGTGCCAGCTCCGGGCAGGGGGTACGAGGCTATGGCTACACCTTC. Translation gives CASSGQGVRGYGYTF.

This clone was seen at least ten times. The chain combines TRBV9 with TRBJ2-1; no clear D. The CDR3 spans 12 residues. Per germline, CDR1 SGDLS and CDR2 YYNGEE. V was clipped by 0 bases and J by 9 bases, with 7 bases between them. CDR3 in amino acids: CASSVEGVEQFF. Written as DNA, the CDR3 is TGTGCCAGCAGCGTAGAAGGAGTTGAGCAGTTCTTC.

CDR3 DNA: TGTGCCAGCAGCTTGCAGGGTAGCTATGGCTACACCTTC. This sequence encodes CASSLQGSYGYTF. The chain is built from TRBV5-8 and TRBJ1-2; D perhaps matches TRBD1 (5 bases). The V end was cut by 1 base, the J end by 4 bases, with 8 bases between. Germline CDR1 SGHTS, CDR2 YDEGEE. This CDR3 comprises 13 residues.

Concerning this clone: Germline is not matched at one junction end, which may reflect a read error. This CDR3 is CASTTPRGVVLNTEAFF. The CDR3 nucleotides read TGTGCCAGTACTACCCCGCGGGGTGTGGTCCTGAATACTGAAGCTTTCTTT. This chain links TRBV19 with TRBJ1-1; D gene uncertain. This CDR3 spans 17 amino acids. CDR1 is LNHDA, CDR2 SQIVND, per germline (reference sequence).

The chain employs TRBV6-6 and TRBJ1-1, with D possibly TRBD1 on 5 matching bases. From germline, CDR1 is MNHNY and CDR2 SVGAGI (reference sequence). V gave up 5 bases and J gave up 0 bases, with 13 bases separating them. The CDR3 has 15 residues. The CDR3 sequence: CASSHWSGMNTEAFF. DNA of the CDR3: TGTGCCAGCAGTCACTGGTCAGGGATGAACACTGAAGCTTTCTTT.

This clone was recorded only once. The V gene is TRBV18, the J gene TRBJ1-3; possible D gene TRBD1, 5 bases. V was cut by 3 bases and J by 2 bases, with 11 bases left in between. CDR1 KGHSH and CDR2 LQKENI come from the germline V gene. The CDR3 sequence is 15 residues long. CDR3 loop: CASSPAGQTGNTIYF. The CDR3 DNA is TGTGCCAGCTCACCGGCCGGACAAACTGGAAACACCATATATTTT.

The rearrangement uses TRBV6-5 and TRBJ2-7, with 10 bases lining up with TRBD1. V dropped 2 bases and J dropped 3; count of bases not matched to a gene: 4. Per the germline V gene, CDR1 is MNHEY and CDR2 is SVGAGI. The CDR3 has 15 residues. The CDR3 DNA is TGTGCCAGCAGTTACCGAAGGGACAGGGGCTACGAGCAGTACTTC. As protein: CASSYRRDRGYEQYF.

This chain connects TRBV19 to TRBJ2-1; 7 bases match TRBD2. After removal of 0 bases from V and 7 bases from J, the junction contained 6 bases not matched to a gene. The germline V gene has CDR1 LNHDA and CDR2 SQIVND (reference sequence). The CDR3 covers 15 residues. The chain's CDR3 is CASSIDLGGWNEQFF. CDR3 DNA: TGTGCCAGTAGTATAGATCTGGGGGGGTGGAATGAGCAGTTCTTC.

This chain joins TRBV6-5 and TRBJ1-6; TRBD1 matches at 7 bases. The CDR3 loop spans 13 amino acids. The germline V gene encodes CDR1 MNHEY and CDR2 SVGAGI. Trimming cost V 8 bases and J 6 bases; bases outside gene matches: 4. Here the CDR3 DNA reads TGTGCCAGCCGCAGGGACAGTAATTCACCCCTCCACTTT. This sequence encodes CASRRDSNSPLHF.

V is TRBV5-1 and J is TRBJ1-5; weak D call: TRBD1 (6 bases). CDR3 length: 15 amino acids. Trimming pared 0 bases from V and 1 base from J, leaving 8 bases between. Per the germline V gene, CDR1 is SGHRS and CDR2 is YFSETQ. The CDR3, as DNA: TGCGCCAGCAGCTTGGCAGGACAGAGCAATCAGCCCCAGCATTTT. This translates into CASSLAGQSNQPQHF. Drawing the rest from reference TRBV5-1 and TRBJ1-5, the complete variable domain is KAGVTQTPRYLIKTRGQQVTLSCSPISGHRSVSWYQQTPGQGLQFLFEYFSETQRNKGNFPGRFSGRQFSNSRSEMNVSTLELGDSALYLCASSLAGQSNQPQHFGDGTRLSIL.